This T cell receptor beta chain was captured by sequencing in a study of blood T cells in healthy people across ages. Primers used in a second PCR of about 6 to 11 cycles were a sample-barcoded 5' primer and a J-beta primer mix. MiXCR, applied by TCRdb to the 5' RACE reads, yields one record per CDR3 protein. The sample lists around 500,000 distinct CDR3 sequences, about 29% seen once, with 3% to 4% in the top ten. With regard to this clonotype: Its specificity is unknown. The junction and the germline gene differ at one end; a read error may be behind it.

Germline CDR1 is LGHNA and CDR2 is YSLEER. The CDR3 runs 14 residues. Peripheral blood was drawn, around 9.5 milliliters per donor. Study-level results: Greater diversity and more naive CD4+ cells were seen in long-lived donors than in aged donors.

This same sample was also part of a study on T cells of mothers and their children. As that report states: Each donor was one of three healthy Caucasian mothers or one of their six children. Barcodes and 2-4 random nucleotides were added by M1S in the second PCR.

This chain connects TRBV4-3 to TRBJ2-7, with D perhaps TRBD1 (8 bases). The sequenced sample was blood. The TCR was taken from a boy between 2 and 10 years old in good health. The CDR3 loop is CASSRQTGDYDQYF. The CDR3 DNA follows: TGCGCCAGCAGCCGACAGACAGGGGACTACGACCAGTACTTC.